This section outlines one TCR beta chain sequence together with its context. TCRdb's copy holds only in-frame clones and misses some; the assay was immunoSEQ multiplex PCR. The sample has roughly 180,000 clones, about three quarters seen once. The data were taken from a study of blood T cell repertoires in COVID-19. Background on the study: Samples came from the United States, Italy and Spain, spanning acute and convalescent COVID-19. Nucleic acid was either cDNA or gDNA, and it came from T cells, B-cell-depleted T cells, or PBMCs.

Sequencing used peripheral blood. This TCR derives from a woman in her forties or fifties with active or convalescent COVID-19.

The CDR3 DNA is TGTGCCAGCAGCCAGGAAAGGGGAACTGAAGCTTTCTTT. This gives the protein CASSQERGTEAFF. The chain recombines TRBV5-4 with TRBJ1-1, with D possibly matching TRBD1 (5 bases). The CDR3 consists of 13 residues. V was cut by 4 bases and J by 5 bases, with 12 bases left in between. Germline CDR1 and CDR2: SGHNT and YYREEE (reference sequence).